The rows below give T cell receptor beta chains drawn from one sample of a study of blood T cells in healthy people across ages. MiXCR, run by TCRdb on the 5' RACE reads, gives a single entry per CDR3 protein. There are more than 700,000 distinct CDR3 sequences in the sample; around half occur only once, and around 18% lies in the top ten. The sample comprised blood. These receptors were taken from an elderly man in good health. CDR3s include the opening cysteine and the closing phenylalanine or tryptophan.

j_call,v_call,cdr3_aa
TRBJ2-3,TRBV5-8,CASSLNLGAADTQYF
TRBJ2-7,TRBV10-3,CAISAGRGYEQYF
TRBJ2-7,TRBV11-3,CASTPGTGVEQYF
TRBJ1-2,TRBV6-6,CASSTQTGNYGYTF
TRBJ2-1,TRBV14,CASNRDRALNEQFF
TRBJ2-1,TRBV27,CASSLVSSNEQFF
TRBJ2-7,TRBV6-6,CASSYSELGEPEQYF
TRBJ2-6,TRBV20-1,CSATTSDISGANVLTF
TRBJ2-1,TRBV20-1,CSASVSNEQFF
TRBJ2-5,TRBV4-2,CASSQDPYRGETQYF
TRBJ2-5,TRBV7-8,CASSPASGRVEYF
TRBJ2-5,TRBV10-1,CASSESGRQETQYF
TRBJ2-1,TRBV5-1,CASSGAGQRNNEQFF
TRBJ2-2,TRBV20-1,CSARDRVNTGELFF
TRBJ2-1,TRBV27,CASSTTQLAERGNEQFF
TRBJ2-4,TRBV28,CASSVGGIQYF
.,TRBV7-9,CASSLRLAGEAGTQYF
TRBJ2-7,TRBV28,CASRTSGDPGLYEQYF
TRBJ2-3,TRBV6-5,CASSRYTGRGTQYF
TRBJ1-1,TRBV27,CASSADRSPAFF
TRBJ2-3,TRBV4-3,CASSQDRFRLARDTQYF
TRBJ2-5,TRBV20-1,CSARVGGLSETQYF
TRBJ2-3,TRBV4-2,CASSQDGLAGEVDTQYF
TRBJ2-2,TRBV6-2/TRBV6-3,CASSYSMGQKNTGELFF
TRBJ2-3,TRBV7-3,CASSSTLADTQYF
.,TRBV20-1,CSARSLAEGKETQYF
TRBJ1-1,TRBV20-1,CSAPKRGDSTEAFF